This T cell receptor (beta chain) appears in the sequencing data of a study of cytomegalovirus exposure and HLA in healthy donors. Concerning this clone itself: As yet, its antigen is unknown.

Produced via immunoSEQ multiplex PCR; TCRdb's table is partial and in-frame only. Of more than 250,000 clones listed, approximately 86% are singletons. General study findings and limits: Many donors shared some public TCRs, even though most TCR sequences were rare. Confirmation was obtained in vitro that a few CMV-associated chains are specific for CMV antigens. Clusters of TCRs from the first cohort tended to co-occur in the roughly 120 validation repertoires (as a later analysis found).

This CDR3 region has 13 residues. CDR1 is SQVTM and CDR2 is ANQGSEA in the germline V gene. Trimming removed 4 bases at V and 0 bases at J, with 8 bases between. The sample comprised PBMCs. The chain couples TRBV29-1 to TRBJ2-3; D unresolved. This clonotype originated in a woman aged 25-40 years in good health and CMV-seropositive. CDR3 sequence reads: CSVARFSTDTQYF. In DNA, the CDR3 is TGCAGCGTTGCCCGGTTCAGCACAGATACGCAGTATTTT.